One and the same sample provided the 19 T cell receptor beta chains below, sequenced in a study of T cell repertoires in cytomegalovirus infection. The antigens for these receptors are not known. TCRdb re-derived calls from the reads in MiXCR, one entry per CDR3 protein. The table has roughly 220,000 distinct CDR3 sequences, around 40% seen once. The sample was CD8+ T cells from cultured PBMCs, taken from culture after CMV antigen stimulation. These TCRs come from a human donor in good health (CMV status not recorded). Some clones in this sample may be carry-over from other donors' samples.

Turning to this clonotype: A read error is possible here, since a much larger clone lies one base away. The genes are TRBV7-8 and TRBJ2-1, with TRBD2 matching over 9 bases. The CDR3 runs to 18 residues. In germline, CDR1 is SGHVS, CDR2 FQNEAQ. CDR3 coding DNA: TGTGCCAGCAGCTTAGAACTAGCGGGTGCCAGTGGCTACAATAAGCAGTTCTTC. Its translation: CASSLELAGASGYNKQFF. The variable domain in full, completed from reference TRBV7-8 and TRBJ2-1, reads GAGVSQSPRYKVAKRGQDVALRCDPISGHVSLFWYQQALGQGPEFLTYFQNEAQLDKSGLPSDRFFAERPEGSVSTLKIQRTQQEDSAVYLCASSLELAGASGYNKQFFGPGTRLTVL.

The V and J genes are TRBV6-1 and TRBJ1-1; tentative D call: TRBD1 (6 bases). Germline values: CDR1 MNHNS, CDR2 SASEGT. Trimming removed 3 bases at V and 0 bases at J, with 20 bases between. The CDR3 length is 18 residues. The CDR3 sequence is CASSERGGRGSMNTEAFF. Here the CDR3 DNA reads TGTGCCAGCAGTGAGCGCGGGGGCAGGGGTTCCATGAACACTGAAGCTTTCTTT.

The V and J genes are TRBV20-1 and TRBJ1-1, with D possibly being TRBD1 (5 bases). The CDR3 runs to 14 residues. Trimming left V 6 bases short and J 0 bases short, with 14 bases between. Germline values: CDR1 DFQATT, CDR2 SNEGSKA (reference sequence). The CDR3 bases are TGCAGTGCCCGCTCCGGGGCTCTGAACACTGAAGCTTTCTTT. Translating gives CSARSGALNTEAFF.

This clonotype was counted at least ten times. V is TRBV7-8 and J is TRBJ2-5; a weak D match, TRBD1 (6 bases). Trimming took off 1 base at V and 2 bases at J, with 11 bases between the two ends. This CDR3 contains 15 residues. The V gene's germline CDR1 is SGHVS and CDR2 FQNEAQ. Written as DNA, the CDR3 is TGTGCCAGCAGCTTAGAGAGGGGGATACAAGAGACCCAGTACTTC. Translated, it gives CASSLERGIQETQYF. Using reference TRBV7-8 and TRBJ2-5 for the parts outside the CDR3, the full variable domain is GAGVSQSPRYKVAKRGQDVALRCDPISGHVSLFWYQQALGQGPEFLTYFQNEAQLDKSGLPSDRFFAERPEGSVSTLKIQRTQQEDSAVYLCASSLERGIQETQYFGPGTRLLVL.

This chain joins TRBV10-3 and TRBJ1-1; TRBD1 might be the D (6 bases). Germline V CDR1 and CDR2: ENHRY, SYGVKD. The V and J ends lost 6 bases and 4 bases respectively, with 9 bases between them. The CDR3 is 12 residues long. The CDR3 sequence: CAIRTGRTEAFF. The CDR3 nucleotides are TGTGCCATCAGGACAGGTCGCACTGAAGCTTTCTTT.

The J gene is TRBJ2-1, the V gene TRBV20-1, with D possibly matching TRBD2 (6 bases). The germline CDR1 and CDR2 sequences are DFQATT and SNEGSKA (reference sequence). V lost 0 bases, J lost 7 bases, and 16 bases lay in between. CDR3 length equals 15 residues. CDR3 nucleotides: TGCAGTGCTAGAGATGGGCTAGCGATAGGGAATGAGCAGTTCTTC. Its protein product is CSARDGLAIGNEQFF.

In this sample, this clonotype turned up many times. The V and J genes are TRBV7-8 and TRBJ2-5; D gene ambiguous. From germline, CDR1 is SGHVS and CDR2 FQNEAQ. The CDR3 totals 14 residues. With 1 base removed from V and 5 bases from J, the gap between germline ends came to 11 bases. CDR3 DNA sequence: TGTGCCAGCAGCTTAGTTGGCTCTGGGGAGACCCAGTACTTC. This encodes CASSLVGSGETQYF.

This CDR3 reads CASSQRMASGLDTQYF. CDR3 in DNA: TGTGCCAGCAGCCAGCGGATGGCTAGCGGGTTAGATACGCAGTATTTT. The V gene is TRBV11-1, the J gene TRBJ2-3, with 8 bases fitting TRBD2. Unmatched junction bases numbered 12, after V lost 5 bases and J lost 5 bases. The CDR3 is 16 amino acids. CDR1 is SGHAT, CDR2 FQDESV, per germline (reference sequence).

CDR3 DNA: TGTGCCAGCAGCACCCCCTCGACAGGGACTGGAAACACCATATATTTT. Its protein is CASSTPSTGTGNTIYF. This chain links TRBV11-2 with TRBJ1-3; 7 bases are a match to TRBD1. This CDR3 contains 16 residues. The ends lost 5 bases at V and 2 bases at J; junction bases unmatched: 9. Germline V lookup: CDR1 SGHAT, CDR2 FQNNGV.

The chain combines TRBV7-9 with TRBJ1-1; D possibly corresponds to TRBD1 (5 bases). Germline CDR1 SEHNR, CDR2 FQNEAQ (reference sequence). V shed 3 bases and J shed 1 base, with 9 bases lying between them. This CDR3 comprises 14 residues. CDR3 DNA: TGTGCCAGCAGCTTGGGGACGGAGAACACTGAAGCTTTCTTT. It is translated as CASSLGTENTEAFF.

This clonotype is a singleton in its sample. The V call is TRBV11-3, the J call TRBJ2-1; 7 positions match TRBD1. CDR3 length: 15 residues. J gave up 2 bases and V 5 bases, and 6 bases lay outside the gene matches. Germline V CDR1 and CDR2: SGHNT, YENEEA. CDR3 DNA sequence: TGTGCCAGCAGCCAAACAGGGGACCCCTACAATGAGCAGTTCTTC. This sequence encodes CASSQTGDPYNEQFF. The complete variable domain, with remaining parts taken from reference TRBV11-3 and TRBJ2-1, reads EAGVVQSPRYKIIEKKQPVAFWCNPISGHNTLYWYLQNLGQGPELLIRYENEEAVDDSQLPKDRFSAERLKGVDSTLKIQPAELGDSAVYLCASSQTGDPYNEQFFGPGTRLTVL.

CDR3 DNA: TGCGCCAGCAGCCAAGGGACTACGGAGCAGTTCTTC. Encoded protein: CASSQGTTEQFF. The chain has TRBV4-1 and TRBJ2-1; D perhaps matches TRBD2 (6 bases). The CDR3 spans 12 residues. V lost 1 base and J lost 10, with 8 bases in between. Germline V gene data show CDR1 as MGHRA and CDR2 as YSYEKL.

The rearrangement links TRBV12-3 or TRBV12-4 to TRBJ2-3; no firm D call. The V end lost 5 bases, the J end lost 7 bases, and 13 bases lay between the germline ends. CDR3 length equals 13 residues. The CDR3 DNA reads TGTGCCAGCAGTCCTGTGGTTCTATATACGCAGTATTTT. It specifies CASSPVVLYTQYF.

This clonotype was detected many times. The chain recombines TRBV11-2 with TRBJ2-5, with 8 bases that match TRBD2. The germline CDR1 and CDR2 sequences are SGHAT and FQNNGV. V gave up 2 bases and J gave up 0 bases; unmatched junction bases: 17. The CDR3 is made up of 20 amino acids. CDR3 nucleotides: TGTGCCAGCAGCTTATCCTCGGCGGGACTAGGGGCAGGGTACCAAGAGACCCAGTACTTC. Its protein is CASSLSSAGLGAGYQETQYF.

This clonotype was recorded at least ten times. This chain links TRBV7-4 with TRBJ1-1, with TRBD1 matching over 7 bases. Per the germline V gene, CDR1 is SGHVT and CDR2 is SQSDAQ. J gave up 1 base and V 5 bases, and 7 bases lay outside the gene matches. There are 15 residues in the CDR3. The CDR3 loop reads CASSRLRGGNTEAFF. CDR3 DNA: TGTGCCAGCAGCCGACTCAGGGGGGGGAACACTGAAGCTTTCTTT.

This chain links TRBV4-1 with TRBJ2-3; 10 positions agree with TRBD1. CDR3 length: 14 amino acids. Germline V gene lookup returns CDR1 MGHRA and CDR2 YSYEKL. V was pared by 4 bases and J by 4 bases, with 2 bases of the junction left unmatched. The CDR3 sequence is CASSLGTGADTQYF. The CDR3 nucleotides are TGCGCCAGCAGCCTTGGGACAGGGGCAGATACGCAGTATTTT.

This clonotype has more than one count but fewer than ten. The chain has TRBV7-4 and TRBJ2-2, with 7 positions matching TRBD1. Losses at the gene ends were 3 bases for V and 5 bases for J; bases not matched to a gene: 12. Germline CDR1 is SGHVT and CDR2 is SQSDAQ. This CDR3 contains 17 residues. This CDR3 reads CASSFQGQHTRTGELFF. The CDR3 region has the DNA TGTGCCAGCAGCTTCCAGGGACAGCACACTAGGACCGGGGAGCTGTTTTTT.

This clonotype was recorded a few times. The rearrangement links TRBV7-9 to TRBJ2-2; D remains unclear. The CDR3 totals 14 residues. Between the trimmed V and J ends, which lost 8 bases and 4 bases, there was a span of 14 bases. Germline CDR1 reads SEHNR; CDR2 reads FQNEAQ (reference sequence). CDR3 sequence: CASSDPFSTGELFF. The CDR3 coding sequence is TGTGCCAGCTCGGACCCCTTTTCCACCGGGGAGCTGTTTTTT. Full variable domain (remainder filled in from reference TRBV7-9 and TRBJ2-2): DTGVSQNPRHKITKRGQNVTFRCDPISEHNRLYWYRQTLGQGPEFLTYFQNEAQLEKSRLLSDRFSAERPKGSFSTLEIQRTEQGDSAMYLCASSDPFSTGELFFGEGSRLTVL.

The V call is TRBV4-2, the J call TRBJ2-3, with 7 bases that match TRBD2. Germline loops: CDR1 LGHNA, CDR2 YNFKEQ. With V trimmed by 0 bases and J by 5 bases, 8 bases remained unmatched. The CDR3 loop spans 16 amino acids. CDR3 residues: CASSQESSGFLDTQYF. The CDR3 DNA reads as TGTGCCAGCAGCCAAGAATCTAGCGGATTCTTAGATACGCAGTATTTT.